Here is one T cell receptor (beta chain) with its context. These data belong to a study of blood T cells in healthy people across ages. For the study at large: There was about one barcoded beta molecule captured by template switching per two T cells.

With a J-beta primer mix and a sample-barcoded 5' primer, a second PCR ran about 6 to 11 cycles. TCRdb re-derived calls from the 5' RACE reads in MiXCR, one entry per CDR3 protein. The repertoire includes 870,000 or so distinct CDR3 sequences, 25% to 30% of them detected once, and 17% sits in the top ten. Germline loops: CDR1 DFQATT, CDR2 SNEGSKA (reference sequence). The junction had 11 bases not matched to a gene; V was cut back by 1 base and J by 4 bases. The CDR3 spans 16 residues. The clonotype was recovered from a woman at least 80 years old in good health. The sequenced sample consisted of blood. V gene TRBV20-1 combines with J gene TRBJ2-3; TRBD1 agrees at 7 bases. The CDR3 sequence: CSARGFRGQTPDTQYF. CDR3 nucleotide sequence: TGCAGTGCTAGAGGGTTTAGGGGGCAGACCCCAGATACGCAGTATTTT.